This T cell receptor (beta chain) was observed in a study of T-cell reconstitution after alpha-beta-depleted transplantation in children. Preparing the TCRbeta library involved the use of unique molecular identifiers. TCRdb re-analysed the PCR reads in MiXCR, keeping a single row per CDR3 protein. The profile covers 500,000 to 600,000 distinct CDR3 sequences, with over 25% appearing a single time and just over 35% taken by the ten largest. Note on this clonotype: What it binds is unknown.

CDR1 SGHRS and CDR2 YFSETQ come from the germline V gene. Trimming at V came to 3 bases and at J to 0 bases, leaving 4 bases not matched to a gene. The CDR3 length is 16 residues. Notes on the study in general: One year after transplant, T-cell counts and diversity came mostly from newly produced T cells. High day-60 TCRbeta diversity in some patients came from surviving recipient T cells and thymic progenitors. Expanded graft clones, several hundred of them, were reportedly the source of alpha-beta T cells about two months after transplant.

The source of this sequence is a boy under three years old with Wiskott-Aldrich syndrome, due to receive a stem cell transplant. The gene calls are TRBV5-1 and TRBJ1-1, with TRBD1 matching over 11 bases. Here the sequenced sample was PBMCs, taken before TCRalphabeta/CD19-depleted stem cell transplant. CDR3 loop: CASSSGQGALNTEAFF. CDR3 sequence (DNA): TGCGCCAGCAGCTCCGGACAGGGGGCCCTGAACACTGAAGCTTTCTTT.